Detailed here is one TCR beta chain. What it recognizes is unknown. From the reads, TCRdb called clonotypes with MiXCR, one entry per CDR3 protein. Altogether around 430,000 distinct CDR3 sequences are present, under 55% being singletons, with the ten largest covering roughly two fifths. This entry is derived from a study of T cell repertoires in cytomegalovirus infection. In the study overall: Through public TCR beta signatures, both CMV infection and matching HLA type were indicated. General study results and limits: Cumulative public TCR beta family frequency identified carriers of CMV plus the relevant HLA. The ex vivo response was dominated by HLA-C-restricted CMV-specific TCR beta clonotypes.

The sequence was obtained from a human donor in good health (CMV status not recorded). Some clones in this sample may be carry-over from other donors' samples. Sequencing used cultured PBMCs, obtained from culture after CMV antigen stimulation.

The CDR3, as DNA: TGTGCCAGCAGCCCCCCCGGGGTGGTGGAGACCCAGTACTTC. Protein sequence: CASSPPGVVETQYF. The V gene is TRBV7-2, the J gene TRBJ2-5, with D possibly being TRBD2 (5 bases). The germline V gene encodes CDR1 SGHTA and CDR2 FQGNSA. The CDR3 has 14 residues. Between the trimmed V and J ends, which lost 5 bases and 5 bases, there was a span of 15 bases.